The table lists the clone carrying this T cell receptor (beta chain) with many counts. As yet, its antigen is unknown. Construction of the TCRbeta library involved unique molecular identifiers. TCRdb recomputed calls from the PCR reads with MiXCR, one row per CDR3 protein. The repertoire has some 300,000 distinct CDR3 sequences, roughly a tenth of them found once; the top ten carry 7.5%. This entry comes from a study of T-cell reconstitution after alpha-beta-depleted transplantation in children. Findings and caveats of the study: From surviving recipient T cells and thymic progenitors came the high day-60 TCRbeta diversity observed in some patients. Alpha-beta T cells about two months after transplant reportedly derived from several hundred expanded graft clones. By one year post-transplant, T-cell counts and diversity largely arose from T cells that were newly produced.

The CDR3 is 13 amino acids. Germline CDR1 and CDR2: MDHEN and SYDVKM. Trimming shortened V by 8 bases and J by 0 bases, and 11 bases separated the two germline ends. The sequences come from PBMCs, collected before TCRalphabeta/CD19-depleted stem cell transplant. The sequence derives from a boy younger than two with acute myeloid leukemia, due to receive a stem cell transplant. V and J are TRBV28 and TRBJ2-7, with D maybe TRBD2 (6 bases). The DNA of the CDR3 is TGTGCCAGCGGGGACTTCGGCTCCTACGAGCAGTACTTC. This gives the protein CASGDFGSYEQYF. Using reference TRBV28 and TRBJ2-7 for the parts outside the CDR3, the full variable domain is DVKVTQSSRYLVKRTGEKVFLECVQDMDHENMFWYRQDPGLGLRLIYFSYDVKMKEKGDIPEGYSVSREKKERFSLILESASTNQTSMYLCASGDFGSYEQYFGPGTRLTVT.